What follows are 24 T cell receptor beta chains derived from one specimen sequenced in a study of post-analysis software for immune sequencing data. These receptors have no identified antigens. Overall study results and limits: Higher frequency in patients than in controls was seen for about five TRBV segments, with TRBV5-6, TRBV5-1 and TRBV20-1 among them.

The library was made from cDNA and included unique molecular identifiers. TCRdb redid the calling of the PCR reads with MiXCR, one entry per CDR3 protein. The sample lists hundreds of thousands of distinct CDR3 sequences, about 27% occurring once. Material: blood. All receptors derive from a girl between 5 and 17 years old with multiple sclerosis.

CDR3 loop: CASSYSKGGITPLHF. CDR3 coding DNA: TGTGCCAGCAGTTACTCGAAGGGGGGAATTACACCCCTCCACTTT. The chain couples TRBV6-6 to TRBJ1-6; D might be TRBD1 (6 bases). Germline values: CDR1 MNHNY, CDR2 SVGAGI (reference sequence). CDR3 length equals 15 residues. The ends were cut back, 0 bases at V and 11 bases at J, with 14 bases in the middle.

Concerning this clonotype: At one of its ends the junction is not consistent with the germline gene, which may arise from a read error. This chain links TRBV6-5 with TRBJ1-2; 9 positions match TRBD1. CDR1 is MNHEY and CDR2 is SVGAGI in the germline V gene. The CDR3 is 15 residues long. CDR3 in DNA: TGTGCCAGCAGTTACGACAGGGGGTTTAACTGTGGCTACACCTTC. Translating gives CASSYDRGFNCGYTF.

This clonotype was counted many times. This chain connects TRBV4-3 to TRBJ2-3; TRBD2 agrees at 9 bases. CDR1 is LGHNA, CDR2 YSLEER, per germline. The CDR3 length is 16 residues. V dropped 4 bases and J dropped 3; count of bases not matched to a gene: 8. CDR3 amino acids: CASSRAGTSPTDTQYF. CDR3 in DNA: TGCGCCAGCAGCCGGGCCGGGACTAGCCCTACAGATACGCAGTATTTT.

The CDR3 DNA follows: TGTGCCAGCAGCCAGGGACAGGCCGCGCAGTTCTTC. Its translation is CASSQGQAAQFF. The J gene is TRBJ2-1, the V gene TRBV7-2; 8 bases are a match to TRBD1. CDR3 length: 12 residues. Germline CDR1 SGHTA, CDR2 FQGNSA. Trimming cost V 5 bases and J 12 bases; bases outside gene matches: 6.

This rearrangement joins TRBV7-9 to TRBJ2-1; 7 positions match TRBD2. The germline gives CDR1 SEHNR, CDR2 FQNEAQ (reference sequence). The length of the CDR3 is 16 residues. With V trimmed by 5 bases and J by 0 bases, 7 bases remained unmatched. The CDR3 nucleotides are TGTGCCAGCAGCAGGCCTAGCGGAGACTCCTACAATGAGCAGTTCTTC. Encoded protein: CASSRPSGDSYNEQFF.

The genes are TRBV29-1 and TRBJ2-3; tentative D call: TRBD1 (6 bases). The CDR3 spans 14 residues. The V and J ends lost 7 bases and 2 bases respectively, with 16 bases between them. The germline CDR1 and CDR2 sequences are SQVTM and ANQGSEA. DNA of the CDR3: TGCAGCGCCCTAGTGAGACAGGTCACAGATACGCAGTATTTT. Its protein product is CSALVRQVTDTQYF.

The V and J genes are TRBV15 and TRBJ2-1; the D is unclear. Per germline, CDR1 LNHNV and CDR2 YYDKDF (reference sequence). The CDR3 has 13 residues. Trimming cost V 0 bases and J 9 bases, with 9 bases left between them. The CDR3 spells CATSRDHGSEQFF. CDR3 DNA sequence: TGTGCCACCAGCAGAGATCACGGCAGTGAGCAGTTCTTC.

The chain joins TRBV3-1 to TRBJ2-4, with D perhaps TRBD1 (5 bases). Trimming pared 4 bases from V and 9 bases from J, leaving 10 bases between. There are 12 residues in the CDR3. CDR1 is LGHDT, CDR2 YNNKEL, per germline (reference sequence). The CDR3 protein is CASSPNRLIQYF. In DNA form, the CDR3 reads TGTGCCAGCAGCCCTAACAGGCTCATTCAGTACTTC.

The chain recombines TRBV5-1 with TRBJ1-1; the D gene is possibly TRBD1 (6 bases). Trimming cost V 7 bases and J 0 bases, with 16 bases left between them. This CDR3 spans 15 amino acids. CDR1 is SGHRS and CDR2 is YFSETQ in the germline V gene. The DNA for the CDR3 is TGCGCCAGCCGGGGATCCGGGGGCCTGAACACTGAAGCTTTCTTT. This encodes CASRGSGGLNTEAFF.

In this sample, this clonotype turned up many times. The V gene is TRBV5-1, the J gene TRBJ2-3, with no clear D. Germline CDR1 and CDR2: SGHRS and YFSETQ. V was shortened by 0 bases and J by 3 bases, with 5 bases between the two germline ends. The CDR3 consists of 13 residues. The CDR3, as DNA: TGCGCCAGCAGCTTGGATCTGACAGATACGCAGTATTTT. This sequence encodes CASSLDLTDTQYF. The full variable domain, with the rest looked up from reference TRBV5-1 and TRBJ2-3, is KAGVTQTPRYLIKTRGQQVTLSCSPISGHRSVSWYQQTPGQGLQFLFEYFSETQRNKGNFPGRFSGRQFSNSRSEMNVSTLELGDSALYLCASSLDLTDTQYFGPGTRLTVL.

The count of this clonotype is one. This chain links TRBV6-2 or TRBV6-3 with TRBJ2-1; tentative D call: TRBD2 (6 bases). The CDR3 length is 14 residues. V was trimmed by 2 bases and J by 6 bases, leaving 11 bases between them. The germline gives CDR1 MNHEY, CDR2 SVGEGT. The CDR3 spells CASSYAGFANEQFF. The CDR3 coding sequence is TGTGCCAGCAGTTACGCGGGGTTCGCCAATGAGCAGTTCTTC.

This rearrangement joins TRBV20-1 to TRBJ2-1, with 11 positions matching TRBD2. The CDR3 runs 14 residues. The germline V gene encodes CDR1 DFQATT and CDR2 SNEGSKA (reference sequence). V lost 3 bases to trimming and J lost 9 bases; unmatched junction nucleotides: 7. CDR3 protein: CSARSGLAGGEQFF. CDR3 coding DNA: TGCAGTGCTAGGTCCGGGCTAGCGGGAGGTGAGCAGTTCTTC.

This rearrangement joins TRBV28 to TRBJ1-1, with D possibly being TRBD1 (5 bases). V dropped 2 bases and J dropped 5 bases, with 21 bases sitting between them. CDR1 is MDHEN and CDR2 is SYDVKM in the germline V gene. The CDR3 is 17 amino acids. CDR3 region: CASSLDLSSQGETEAFF. CDR3 nucleotides: TGTGCCAGCAGTTTAGATTTATCATCCCAGGGAGAGACTGAAGCTTTCTTT.

This clonotype appeared a few times. CDR3 sequence reads: CASSLDLGPSSYNEQFF. Here the CDR3 DNA reads TGTGCCAGCAGCTTAGATCTGGGGCCGAGCTCCTACAATGAGCAGTTCTTC. This chain connects TRBV11-2 to TRBJ2-1; possibly TRBD1 for D (5 bases). Germline V gives CDR1 SGHAT, CDR2 FQNNGV. V was trimmed by 0 bases and J by 0 bases, leaving 12 bases between them. The CDR3 length is 17 residues. Together with reference TRBV11-2 and TRBJ2-1, the CDR3 gives the full variable domain: EAGVAQSPRYKIIEKRQSVAFWCNPISGHATLYWYQQILGQGPKLLIQFQNNGVVDDSQLPKDRFSAERLKGVDSTLKIQPAKLEDSAVYLCASSLDLGPSSYNEQFFGPGTRLTVL.

The chain carries TRBV6-2 or TRBV6-3 and TRBJ2-6, with a tentative D call TRBD2 (5 bases). V shed 0 bases and J shed 8 bases, with 8 bases lying between them. The CDR3 has 14 amino acids. Germline CDR1 is MNHEY and CDR2 is SVGEGT. CDR3 bases: TGTGCCAGCAGTTACTCGAGAGGGACCAACGTCCTGACTTTC. As protein: CASSYSRGTNVLTF.

This clonotype was counted only a few times. The chain couples TRBV4-3 to TRBJ2-7; TRBD1 matches at 8 bases. This CDR3 region has 16 residues. In germline, CDR1 is LGHNA, CDR2 YSLEER. V shed 1 base and J 4 bases; nucleotides not matched to a gene: 9. The CDR3 nucleotides are TGCGCCAGCAGCCAAGGCCGGGGACAGGCAGGATACGAGCAGTACTTC. Translated: CASSQGRGQAGYEQYF.

The CDR3 DNA reads TGCGCCAGCAGCTCCGGGACTAGCGGGAGGAGTGAGCAGTTCTTC. This translates into CASSSGTSGRSEQFF. This chain uses TRBV5-1 with TRBJ2-1; 15 bases fit TRBD2. Trimming at V came to 3 bases and at J to 9 bases, leaving 4 bases not matched to a gene. This CDR3 has 15 amino acids. CDR1 and CDR2 (germline): SGHRS, YFSETQ.

In the case of this clonotype: A much larger clone is a single base away; this may be a read error. J is TRBJ2-1 and V is TRBV29-1, with a possible D match to TRBD2 (6 bases). The germline V gene has CDR1 SQVTM and CDR2 ANQGSEA. The CDR3 covers 16 residues. CDR3: CSVEGSGLSSYNGQFF. The DNA for the CDR3 is TGCAGCGTTGAAGGTAGCGGACTTAGCTCCTACAATGGGCAGTTCTTC.

This clonotype appeared a few times. As DNA, the CDR3 is TGTGCCAGCAGCAGATTGGGGATGATTAACACTGAAGCTTTCTTT. Encoded protein: CASSRLGMINTEAFF. The rearrangement joins TRBV5-5 to TRBJ1-1; D is ambiguous. This CDR3 region has 15 residues. Trimming took 4 bases from V and 2 from J, leaving 15 bases between them. The germline gives CDR1 SGHKS, CDR2 YYEKEE (reference sequence).

This clonotype was counted only a few times. J is TRBJ2-3 and V is TRBV11-3; 10 bases align to TRBD1. The CDR3 runs 16 residues. V shed 4 bases, J shed 5 bases, and the junction held 9 bases outside the gene matches. CDR1 and CDR2 (germline): SGHNT, YENEEA. The CDR3 protein is CASSSGQGSSRDTQYF. The CDR3 coding sequence is TGTGCCAGCAGCTCGGGACAGGGGTCTTCCAGAGATACGCAGTATTTT. The full variable domain, rest sourced from reference TRBV11-3 and TRBJ2-3, is EAGVVQSPRYKIIEKKQPVAFWCNPISGHNTLYWYLQNLGQGPELLIRYENEEAVDDSQLPKDRFSAERLKGVDSTLKIQPAELGDSAVYLCASSSGQGSSRDTQYFGPGTRLTVL.

V and J are TRBV20-1 and TRBJ2-1; D uncertain. Trimming shortened V by 3 bases and J by 1 base, and 13 bases separated the two germline ends. Germline V gives CDR1 DFQATT, CDR2 SNEGSKA (reference sequence). The CDR3 is made up of 15 amino acids. The CDR3 loop is CSASGQTLSYNEQFF. The CDR3 DNA reads TGCAGTGCTAGTGGTCAAACATTATCCTACAATGAGCAGTTCTTC.

There are a few counts of this clonotype. The chain joins TRBV28 to TRBJ2-1, with TRBD2 matching over 9 bases. J gave up 6 bases and V 3 bases, and 6 bases lay outside the gene matches. Per germline, CDR1 MDHEN and CDR2 SYDVKM. CDR3 length: 15 amino acids. CDR3 protein: CASSFGTSPANEQFF. CDR3 in DNA: TGTGCCAGCAGTTTTGGGACTAGCCCAGCCAATGAGCAGTTCTTC.

V is TRBV28 and J is TRBJ1-5; D unclear. This CDR3 is 12 amino acids long. Germline V lookup: CDR1 MDHEN, CDR2 SYDVKM. V dropped 10 bases and J dropped 4 bases, with 11 bases sitting between them. CDR3 sequence (DNA): TGTGCCATCTCCGGCAGTAATCAGCCCCAGCATTTT. It specifies CAISGSNQPQHF.

V usage is TRBV12-3 or TRBV12-4 and J usage is TRBJ2-5; 14 bases map to TRBD2. The CDR3 runs to 16 residues. The ends lost 5 bases at V and 2 bases at J; junction bases unmatched: 4. CDR3 protein: CASSRTSGGPQETQYF. CDR3 nucleotide sequence: TGTGCCAGCAGTCGGACTAGCGGGGGGCCACAAGAGACCCAGTACTTC.